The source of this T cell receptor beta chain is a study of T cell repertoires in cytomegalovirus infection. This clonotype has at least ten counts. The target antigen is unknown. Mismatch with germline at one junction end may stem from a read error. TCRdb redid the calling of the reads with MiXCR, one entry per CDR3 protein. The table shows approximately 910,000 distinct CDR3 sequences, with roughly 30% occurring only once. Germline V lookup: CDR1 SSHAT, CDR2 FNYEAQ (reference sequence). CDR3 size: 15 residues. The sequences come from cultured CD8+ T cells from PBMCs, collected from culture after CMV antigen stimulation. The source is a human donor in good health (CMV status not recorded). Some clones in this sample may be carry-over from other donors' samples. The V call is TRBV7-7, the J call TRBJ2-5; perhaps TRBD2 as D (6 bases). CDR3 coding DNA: TGTGCTAGCAGCTTAGCGGCGGTGGACGAAGAGACCCAGTACTTC. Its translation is CASSLAAVDEETQYF.